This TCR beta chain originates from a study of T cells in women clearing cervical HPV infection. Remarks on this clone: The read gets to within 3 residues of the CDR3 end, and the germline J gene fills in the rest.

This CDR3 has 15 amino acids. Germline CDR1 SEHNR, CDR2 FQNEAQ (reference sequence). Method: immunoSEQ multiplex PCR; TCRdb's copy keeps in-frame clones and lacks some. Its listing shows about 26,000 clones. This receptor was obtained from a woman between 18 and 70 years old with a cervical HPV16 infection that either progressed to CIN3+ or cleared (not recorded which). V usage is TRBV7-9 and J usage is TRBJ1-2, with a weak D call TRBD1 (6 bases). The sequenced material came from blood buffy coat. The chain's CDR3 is CASSLRGGAPYDYTF. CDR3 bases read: TGTGCCAGCAGCTTAAGAGGGGGGGCCCCCTACGAC.